This is a list of T cell receptor beta chains from one sample in a study of human T cells and chemical hapten exposure. TCRdb itself ran the RACE reads through MiXCR, one entry per CDR3 protein. This table holds some 100,000 distinct CDR3 sequences, approximately 9.3% found once. The sample here was whole blood, taken in connection with sensitization to the hapten diphenylcyclopropenone (DPC). Receptor source: a woman between 35 and 50 years old with alopecia areata. Some clones in this sample may be carry-over from other donors' samples. Each CDR3 is given with its conserved first and last residue. A D gene is named only where the DNA matches it firmly. Size values are once, few and many counts, or a class for expanded clones, and some rows have none.

clone_size,j_call,d_call,v_call,cdr3_aa,cdr3_nt
few,TRBJ2-5,TRBD1,TRBV5-1,CASSLALLSGTGIQETQYF,TGCGCCAGCAGCTTGGCGCTTCTTTCCGGGACAGGGATCCAAGAGACCCAGTACTTC
few,TRBJ2-1,TRBD2,TRBV11-1,CASSLSDLAGYNEQFF,TGTGCCAGCAGCCTCTCGGATCTAGCGGGGTACAATGAGCAGTTCTTC
NA,TRBJ2-4,NA,TRBV10-3,CAISEGGTDKNIQYF,TGTGCCATCAGTGAGGGCGGGACAGACAAAAACATTCAGTACTTC
once,TRBJ1-2,TRBD1,TRBV7-8,CASSTTGQGKMDGYTF,TGTGCCAGCAGCACCACGGGACAGGGGAAGATGGATGGCTACACCTTC
many,TRBJ2-3,NA,TRBV28,CASLGGLTDTQYF,TGTGCCAGTTTGGGCGGGCTCACAGATACGCAGTATTTT
few,TRBJ2-3,TRBD1,TRBV6-2/TRBV6-3,CASSYIGTGSGTDTQYF,TGTGCCAGCAGTTACATTGGGACAGGGAGCGGCACAGATACGCAGTATTTT
NA,TRBJ1-2,NA,TRBV2,CASRMEGHGYTF,TGTGCCAGCAGAATGGAAGGGCACGGCTACACCTTC
few,TRBJ2-2,NA,TRBV7-2,CASSPPGHRTTGELFF,TGTGCCAGCAGCCCGCCCGGGCACCGAACCACCGGGGAGCTGTTTTTT
few,TRBJ1-1,NA,TRBV28,CASKLNRAGNTEAFF,TGTGCCAGCAAATTAAACAGGGCGGGGAACACTGAAGCTTTCTTT
few,TRBJ1-1,NA,TRBV6-2/TRBV6-3,CASSYSSAEAFF,TGTGCCAGCAGTTACTCCTCCGCTGAAGCTTTCTTT